These 2 T cell receptor beta chains came from one sample sequenced in a study of long-term antiretroviral therapy in people with HIV. With survey level as its setting, the immunoSEQ assay was v3.0. Libraries were prepared by immunoSEQ multiplex PCR; TCRdb keeps only in-frame clonotypes and omits some of them. The data show approximately 24,000 clones, almost 90% seen once. Sequences were derived from unsorted PBMCs, sampled more than 4.3 years after starting antiretroviral therapy. All receptors derive from a man younger than 45 with HIV.

The J gene is TRBJ2-7, the V gene TRBV5-1, with a weak D call TRBD1 (6 bases). The CDR3 consists of 14 residues. Trimming took 5 bases from V and 4 from J, leaving 16 bases between them. CDR1 SGHRS and CDR2 YFSETQ come from the germline V gene. The CDR3 DNA sequence: TGCGCCAGCAGTTGGGGCGGACAGACATACGAGCAGTACTTC. It yields the protein CASSWGGQTYEQYF. The full variable domain, its missing parts supplied by reference TRBV5-1 and TRBJ2-7, is KAGVTQTPRYLIKTRGQQVTLSCSPISGHRSVSWYQQTPGQGLQFLFEYFSETQRNKGNFPGRFSGRQFSNSRSEMNVSTLELGDSALYLCASSWGGQTYEQYFGPGTRLTVT.

This clone was seen once. The gene calls are TRBV2 and TRBJ1-2; D gene unclear. This CDR3 has 12 amino acids. The V and J ends lost 4 bases and 8 bases respectively, with 11 bases between them. Germline CDR1 and CDR2: SNHLY and FYNNEI. In DNA, the CDR3 is TGTGCCAGCAGTGTGGCGACGGGAGGCTACACCTTC. It yields the protein CASSVATGGYTF.